The entry below gives a single T cell receptor (beta chain) sequence along with its context. Its specificity is unknown. The data originate from a study of T-cell memory formation after mild COVID-19. Whole-study context: There were largely donor-specific TCR clusters.

The TCR alpha and TCR beta cDNA libraries, bearing sample barcodes and UMIs, were generated by 5'RACE using constant-segment primers. Each CDR3 protein gets one entry after TCRdb re-called the 5' RACE reads with MiXCR. The table records some 440,000 distinct CDR3 sequences, roughly 23% of them present only once. This CDR3 region has 13 residues. Trimming took off 3 bases at V and 6 bases at J, with 12 bases between the two ends. Broader study findings: Later expanders leaned CD4+, whereas day 15 to 85 contracting clones were balanced CD4/CD8. Memory from before infection featured some responding clones, which suggests cross-reactive memory joined.

Input material: PBMCs or a T cell subset sorted from them (not recorded which). V is TRBV12-3 or TRBV12-4 and J is TRBJ2-7, with a tentative D call TRBD2 (6 bases). The source of this sequence is an adult woman who had mild COVID-19 (a few samples of this study predate the infection). Cell type and time point are not known. DNA for the CDR3: TGTGCCAGCAGTTTCCAGGACGGGGGCGAGCAGTACTTC. It yields the protein CASSFQDGGEQYF.